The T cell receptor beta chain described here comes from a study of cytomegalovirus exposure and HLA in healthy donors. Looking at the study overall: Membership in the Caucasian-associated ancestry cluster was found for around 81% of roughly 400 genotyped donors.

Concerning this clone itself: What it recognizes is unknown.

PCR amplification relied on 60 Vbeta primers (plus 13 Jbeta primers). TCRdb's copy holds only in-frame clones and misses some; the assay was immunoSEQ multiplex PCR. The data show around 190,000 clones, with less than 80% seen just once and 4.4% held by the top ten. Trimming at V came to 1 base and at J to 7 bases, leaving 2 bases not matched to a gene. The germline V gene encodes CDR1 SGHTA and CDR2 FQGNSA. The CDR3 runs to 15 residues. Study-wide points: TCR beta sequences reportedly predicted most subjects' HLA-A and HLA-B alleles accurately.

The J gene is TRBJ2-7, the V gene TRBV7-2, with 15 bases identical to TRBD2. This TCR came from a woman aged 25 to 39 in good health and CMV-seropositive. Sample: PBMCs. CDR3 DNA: TGTGCCAGCAGCTTAGAAGGACTAGCGGGAGGGGAGCAGTACTTC. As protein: CASSLEGLAGGEQYF.